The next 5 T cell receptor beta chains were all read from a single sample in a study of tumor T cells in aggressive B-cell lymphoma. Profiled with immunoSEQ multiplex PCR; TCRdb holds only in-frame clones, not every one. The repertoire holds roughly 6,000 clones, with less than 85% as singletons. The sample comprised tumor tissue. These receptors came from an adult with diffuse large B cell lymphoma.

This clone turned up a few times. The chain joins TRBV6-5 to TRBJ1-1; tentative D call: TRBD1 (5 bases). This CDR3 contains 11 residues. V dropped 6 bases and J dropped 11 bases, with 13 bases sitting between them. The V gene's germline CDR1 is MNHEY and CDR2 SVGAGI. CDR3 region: CASRSGGRAFF. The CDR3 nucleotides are TGTGCCAGCAGGAGCGGGGGTAGGGCTTTCTTT.

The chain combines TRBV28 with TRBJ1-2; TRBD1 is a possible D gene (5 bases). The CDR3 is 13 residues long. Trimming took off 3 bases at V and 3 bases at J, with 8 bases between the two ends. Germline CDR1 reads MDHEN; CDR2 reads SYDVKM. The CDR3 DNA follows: TGTGCCAGCAGTTTTCGCAGGGACTATGGCTACACCTTC. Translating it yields CASSFRRDYGYTF.

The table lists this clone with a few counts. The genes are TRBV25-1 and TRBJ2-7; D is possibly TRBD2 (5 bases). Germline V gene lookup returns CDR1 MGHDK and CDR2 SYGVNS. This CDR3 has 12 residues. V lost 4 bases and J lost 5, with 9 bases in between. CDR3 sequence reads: CASSASGNEQYF. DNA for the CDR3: TGTGCCAGCAGTGCGTCGGGGAACGAGCAGTACTTC.

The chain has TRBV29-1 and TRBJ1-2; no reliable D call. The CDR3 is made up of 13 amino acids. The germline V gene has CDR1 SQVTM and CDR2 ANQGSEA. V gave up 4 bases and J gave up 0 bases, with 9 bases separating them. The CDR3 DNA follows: TGCAGCGTTGGCGGGCAGACTAACTATGGCTACACCTTC. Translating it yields CSVGGQTNYGYTF. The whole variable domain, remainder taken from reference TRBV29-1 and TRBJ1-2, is SAVISQKPSRDICQRGTSLTIQCQVDSQVTMMFWYRQQPGQSLTLIATANQGSEATYESGFVIDKFPISRPNLTFSTLTVSNMSPEDSSIYLCSVGGQTNYGYTFGSGTRLTVV.

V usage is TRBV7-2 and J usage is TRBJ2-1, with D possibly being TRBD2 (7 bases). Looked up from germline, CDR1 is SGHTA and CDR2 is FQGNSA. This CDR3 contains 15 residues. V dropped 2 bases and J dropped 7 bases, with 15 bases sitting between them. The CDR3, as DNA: TGTGCCAGCAGCTTATATCTGGGAGGGGGGAATGAGCAGTTCTTC. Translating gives CASSLYLGGGNEQFF.